The clone carrying this TCR beta chain was counted once. Its antigen is undetermined. Study-wide findings and caveats: Tumor Tregs overlapped most with tumor, then blood, naive CD4+ cells. The TCR gene usage of tumor memory CD4+ T cells clustered together with blood and lymph node memory CD4+ cells and with lymph node naive CD4+ cells.

Full-length variable regions came from constant-region reverse primers plus semi-nested Nested Universal Primer A PCR. TCRdb reprocessed the 5' RACE reads with MiXCR, giving one entry per CDR3 protein. Here the sample spans under 6,000 distinct CDR3 sequences, roughly a third being singletons. Trimming removed 5 bases from V and 3 bases from J; junction bases left unmatched: 4. Germline V gene lookup returns CDR1 MNHEY and CDR2 SVGAGI. The CDR3 runs 14 residues. The TCR comes from a female donor with breast cancer. What was sequenced was memory CD4+ T cells sorted from blood. As for subset: memory CD4+ T cells, CD4+CD45RO+CD25-. V gene TRBV6-5 combines with J gene TRBJ1-1; TRBD1 matches 9 bases. For the CDR3, the DNA is TGTGCCAGCAGTGCATGGACAGGGGACACTGAAGCTTTCTTT. Translation: CASSAWTGDTEAFF.